The T cell receptor (beta chain) described here comes from a study of T cell changes during pregnancy in multiple sclerosis (dated by TCRdb to about 2019). The study in broad terms: Changes in the T cell repertoire over the course of pregnancy were examined in this study in women with multiple sclerosis.

As regards this clone: Its antigen remains undetermined. No qualities accompany the bases; no much larger clone lies one base away.

Trimming leaves V shorter by 5 bases and J shorter by 3 bases, with the junction holding 7 bases beyond the gene matches. For CDR1 and CDR2, the germline V gene lists SGHDT and YYEEEE. The CDR3 spans 14 residues, from the cysteine through the phenylalanine. The kept DNA is CDR3 alone, 42 bases in frame from the first base. The method was the immunoSEQ multiplex PCR assay. TCRdb took over this immuneACCESS table, retaining in-frame rearrangements with V and J assigned. Such tables are incomplete; in checked studies, under half of the missing clones stem from an unresolved V gene, and the remainder is unexplained. This sample lists about 120,000 clones; about 93% were detected once. The ten largest make up approximately 6.2% of the sample.

The rearrangement joined TRBV5-6 to TRBJ1-2; TRBD1 matches 7 bases in the middle. The material was peripheral blood, obtained before pregnancy. This receptor was identified in a female donor with multiple sclerosis, enrolled in a pregnancy study. The sequence in DNA is TGTGCCAGCAGTTCACCCGGGACAGACTATGGCTACACCTTC. This sequence encodes CASSSPGTDYGYTF.